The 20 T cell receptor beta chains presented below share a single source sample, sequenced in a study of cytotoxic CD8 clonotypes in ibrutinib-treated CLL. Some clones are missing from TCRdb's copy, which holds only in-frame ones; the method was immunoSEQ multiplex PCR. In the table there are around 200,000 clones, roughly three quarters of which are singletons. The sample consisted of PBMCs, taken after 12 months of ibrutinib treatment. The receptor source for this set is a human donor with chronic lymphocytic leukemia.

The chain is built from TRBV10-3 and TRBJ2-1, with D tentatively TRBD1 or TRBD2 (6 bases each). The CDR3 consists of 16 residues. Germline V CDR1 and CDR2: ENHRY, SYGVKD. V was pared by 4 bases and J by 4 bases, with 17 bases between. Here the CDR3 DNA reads TGTGCCATCAGTGGGGGGACAACCGCGGGGTACAATGAGCAGTTCTTC. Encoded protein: CAISGGTTAGYNEQFF.

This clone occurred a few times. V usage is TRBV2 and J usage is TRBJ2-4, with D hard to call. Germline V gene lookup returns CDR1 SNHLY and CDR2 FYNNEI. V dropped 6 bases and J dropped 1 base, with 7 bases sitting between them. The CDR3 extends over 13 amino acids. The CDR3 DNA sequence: TGTGCCAGCAGAGGGTGGGCCAAAAACATTCAGTACTTC. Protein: CASRGWAKNIQYF.

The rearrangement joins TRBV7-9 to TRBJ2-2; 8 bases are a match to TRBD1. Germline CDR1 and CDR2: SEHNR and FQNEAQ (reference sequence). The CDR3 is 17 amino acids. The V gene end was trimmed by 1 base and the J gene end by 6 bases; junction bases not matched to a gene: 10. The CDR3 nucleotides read TGTGCCAGCAGCTTAGTGCGTCAGGGGGCTGGTTCCGGGGAGCTGTTTTTT. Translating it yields CASSLVRQGAGSGELFF.

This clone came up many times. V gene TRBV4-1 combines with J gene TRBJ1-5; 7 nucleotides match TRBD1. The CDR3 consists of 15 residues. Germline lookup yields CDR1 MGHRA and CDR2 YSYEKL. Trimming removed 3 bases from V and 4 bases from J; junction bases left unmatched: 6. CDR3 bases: TGCGCCAGCAGCCACCCGGACAGGAGGAATCAGCCCCAGCATTTT. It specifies CASSHPDRRNQPQHF.

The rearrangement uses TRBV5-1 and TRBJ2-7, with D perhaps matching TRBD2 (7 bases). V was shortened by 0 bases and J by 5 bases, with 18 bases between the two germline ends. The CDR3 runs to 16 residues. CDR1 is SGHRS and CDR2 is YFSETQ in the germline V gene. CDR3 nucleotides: TGCGCCAGCAGCTTGGCCTCGGGGGGCGTTTTGGACGAGCAGTACTTC. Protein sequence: CASSLASGGVLDEQYF.

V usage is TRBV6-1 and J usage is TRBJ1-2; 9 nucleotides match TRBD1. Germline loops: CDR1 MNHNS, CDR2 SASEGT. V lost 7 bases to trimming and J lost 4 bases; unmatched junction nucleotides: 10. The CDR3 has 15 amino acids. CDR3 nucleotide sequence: TGTGCCAGCATTGTACAGGGGGCGGGTTCCTATGGCTACACCTTC. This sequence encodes CASIVQGAGSYGYTF.

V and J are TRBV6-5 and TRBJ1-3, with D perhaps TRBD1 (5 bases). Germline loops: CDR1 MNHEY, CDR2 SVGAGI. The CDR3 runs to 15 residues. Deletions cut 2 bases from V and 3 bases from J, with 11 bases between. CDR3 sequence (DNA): TGTGCCAGCAGTTACCATCGGACACTTGGAAACACCATATATTTT. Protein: CASSYHRTLGNTIYF.

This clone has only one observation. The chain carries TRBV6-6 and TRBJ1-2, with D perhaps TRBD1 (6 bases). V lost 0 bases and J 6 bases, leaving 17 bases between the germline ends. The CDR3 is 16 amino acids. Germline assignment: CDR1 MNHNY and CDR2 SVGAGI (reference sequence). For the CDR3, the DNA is TGTGCCAGCAGTTACTCGGCCAGGGGAAGTAGGGATGGCTACACCTTC. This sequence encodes CASSYSARGSRDGYTF.

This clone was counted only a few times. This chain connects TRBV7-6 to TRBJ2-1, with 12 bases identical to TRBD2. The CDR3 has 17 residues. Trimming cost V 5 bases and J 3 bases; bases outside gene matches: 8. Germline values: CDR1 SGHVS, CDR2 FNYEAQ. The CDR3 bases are TGTGCCAGCAGCCTACGGACTAGCGGGAACTACTACAATGAGCAGTTCTTC. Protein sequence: CASSLRTSGNYYNEQFF.

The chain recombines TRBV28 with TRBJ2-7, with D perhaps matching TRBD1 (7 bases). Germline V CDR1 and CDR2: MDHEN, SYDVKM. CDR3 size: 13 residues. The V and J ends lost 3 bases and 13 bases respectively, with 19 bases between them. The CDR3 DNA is TGTGCCAGCAGTTTGGACAGGAGGGGGTTACGCTACTTC. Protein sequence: CASSLDRRGLRYF.

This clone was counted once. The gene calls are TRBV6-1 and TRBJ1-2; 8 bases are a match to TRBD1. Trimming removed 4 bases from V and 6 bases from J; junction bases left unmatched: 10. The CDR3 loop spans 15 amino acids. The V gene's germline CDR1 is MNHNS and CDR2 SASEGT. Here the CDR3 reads CASSVLSTGEDGYTF. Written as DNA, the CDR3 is TGTGCCAGCAGTGTCCTATCGACAGGGGAGGATGGCTACACCTTC.

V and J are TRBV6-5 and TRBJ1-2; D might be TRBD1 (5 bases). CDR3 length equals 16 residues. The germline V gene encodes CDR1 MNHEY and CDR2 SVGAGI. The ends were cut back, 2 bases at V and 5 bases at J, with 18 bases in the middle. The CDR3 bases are TGTGCCAGCAGTTACGGTCCCGCAGGGTCGGGGTATGGCTACACCTTC. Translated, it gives CASSYGPAGSGYGYTF.

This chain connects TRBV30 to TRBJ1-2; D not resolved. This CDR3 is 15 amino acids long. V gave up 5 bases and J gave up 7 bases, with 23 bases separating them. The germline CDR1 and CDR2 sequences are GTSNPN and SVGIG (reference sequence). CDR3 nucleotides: TGTGCCTGGGGGCCTGACTTAAAATCCCCTAGTGGCTACACCTTC. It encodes CAWGPDLKSPSGYTF.

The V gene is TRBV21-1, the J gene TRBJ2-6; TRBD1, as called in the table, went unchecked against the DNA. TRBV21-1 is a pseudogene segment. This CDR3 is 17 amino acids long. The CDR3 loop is CASSKAPPGKGANVLTF. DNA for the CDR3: TGTGCCAGCAGCAAAGCCCCACCAGGGAAAGGGGCCAACGTCCTGACTTTC.

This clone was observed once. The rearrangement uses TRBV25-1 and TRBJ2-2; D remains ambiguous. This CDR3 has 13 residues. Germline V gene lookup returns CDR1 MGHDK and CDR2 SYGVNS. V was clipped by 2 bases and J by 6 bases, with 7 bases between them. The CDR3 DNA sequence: TGTGCCAGCAGTGAAAGAGGCGCCGGGGAGCTGTTTTTT. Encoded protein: CASSERGAGELFF.

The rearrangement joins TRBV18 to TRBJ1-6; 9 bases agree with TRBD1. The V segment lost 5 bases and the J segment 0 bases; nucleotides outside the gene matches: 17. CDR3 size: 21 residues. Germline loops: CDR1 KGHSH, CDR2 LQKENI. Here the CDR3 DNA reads TGTGCCAGCTCAGCTCACCAACCGGGACAGGGACTAAGCTCCTATAATTCACCCCTCCACTTT. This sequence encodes CASSAHQPGQGLSSYNSPLHF.

CDR3: CASSGTGEYEQYF. CDR3 sequence (DNA): TGTGCCAGCAGCGGCACAGGGGAATACGAGCAGTACTTC. This rearrangement joins TRBV5-5 to TRBJ2-7, with 7 nucleotides matching TRBD1. Germline V gives CDR1 SGHKS, CDR2 YYEKEE (reference sequence). J was trimmed by 4 bases and V by 4 bases; bases with no gene match: 5. The CDR3 totals 13 residues.

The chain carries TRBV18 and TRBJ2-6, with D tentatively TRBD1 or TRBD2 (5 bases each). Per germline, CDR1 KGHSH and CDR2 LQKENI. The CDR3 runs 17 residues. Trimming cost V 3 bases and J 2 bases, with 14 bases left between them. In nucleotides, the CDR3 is TGTGCCAGCTCACCTGGGCAGGGACCGACTGGGGCCAACGTCCTGACTTTC. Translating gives CASSPGQGPTGANVLTF.

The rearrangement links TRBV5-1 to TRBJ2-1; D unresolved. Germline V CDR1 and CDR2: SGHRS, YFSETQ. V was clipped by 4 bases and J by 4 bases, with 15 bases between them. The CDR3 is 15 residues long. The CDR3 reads CASSPTGSDYNEQFF. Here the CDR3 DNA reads TGCGCCAGCAGCCCCACTGGGTCCGATTACAATGAGCAGTTCTTC.

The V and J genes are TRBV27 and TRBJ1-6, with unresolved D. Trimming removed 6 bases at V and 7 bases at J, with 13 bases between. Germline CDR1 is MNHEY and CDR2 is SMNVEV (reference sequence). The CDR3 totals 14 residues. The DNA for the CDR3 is TGTGCCAGCAGCCCCCCCGGGGTAAATTCACCCCTCCACTTT. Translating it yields CASSPPGVNSPLHF.